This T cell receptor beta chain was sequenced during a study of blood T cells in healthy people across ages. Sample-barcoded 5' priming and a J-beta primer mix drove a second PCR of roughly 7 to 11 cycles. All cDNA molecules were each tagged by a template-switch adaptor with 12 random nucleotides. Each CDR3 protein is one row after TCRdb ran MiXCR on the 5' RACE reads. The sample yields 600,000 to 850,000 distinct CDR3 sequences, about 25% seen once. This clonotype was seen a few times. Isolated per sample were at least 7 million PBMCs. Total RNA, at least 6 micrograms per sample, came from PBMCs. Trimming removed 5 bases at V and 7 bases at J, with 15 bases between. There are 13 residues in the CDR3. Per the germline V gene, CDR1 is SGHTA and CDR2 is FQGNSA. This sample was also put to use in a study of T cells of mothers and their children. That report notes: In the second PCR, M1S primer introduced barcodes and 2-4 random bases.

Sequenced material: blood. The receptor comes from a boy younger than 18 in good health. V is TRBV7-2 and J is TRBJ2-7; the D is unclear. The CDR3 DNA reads TGTGCCAGCAGCCCGGCCAGAAGTCGAGAGCAGTACTTC. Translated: CASSPARSREQYF.